This T cell receptor (beta chain) is from a study of control samples from healthy donors and cancer patients. Libraries were prepared by immunoSEQ multiplex PCR; TCRdb keeps only in-frame clonotypes and omits some of them. The data show approximately 72,000 clones, around 89% seen once. V lost 0 bases to trimming and J lost 4 bases, with 16 bases between them. Germline-derived CDR1 and CDR2 are MRHNA and SNTAGT. CDR3 length: 17 residues. The TCR comes from a man aged 50-59 years in good health. The rearrangement joins TRBV6-4 to TRBJ1-5; possible D gene TRBD1, 5 bases. The sequenced sample was blood. In DNA form, the CDR3 reads TGTGCCAGCAGTGACTCTAAGAGGCAGGGCCTGAATCAGCCCCAGCATTTT. Its translation is CASSDSKRQGLNQPQHF.